This T cell receptor beta chain emerged from a study of shared clonotypes between healthy human individuals. Study overall: Each donor's CD8 memory used one plate, CD8 naive two, each CD4 subset three. Study-wide results and limits: Clonotype sharing across a few donors was observed for 4.5% to 6.5% of naive CD4 clonotypes. Generally, naive subsets came out with larger estimated richness than memory subsets.

On this clone itself: Its antigen remains unknown.

V trimming: 1 base; J trimming: 5 bases; junction bases outside the gene matches: 9. The CDR3 has 16 amino acids. Germline CDR1 and CDR2: SGHRS and YFSETQ. Investigators spread the genomic DNA of each subset evenly over several immunoSEQ plates. Profiled with immunoSEQ multiplex PCR; TCRdb holds only in-frame clones, not every one. The sample has about 660,000 clones, approximately 79% seen once; the top ten hold 1.5% to 2%. This receptor was taken from a woman aged 25 to 39 in good health. Sequencing was carried out using memory CD4+ T cells sorted from blood. Specified subset: CD45RA-negative fraction. The V call is TRBV5-1, the J call TRBJ2-7; TRBD1 matches 10 bases. CDR3 amino acids: CASSLLTGQGGDEQYF. The CDR3 nucleotides read TGCGCCAGCAGCTTGTTAACCGGACAGGGGGGCGACGAGCAGTACTTC.